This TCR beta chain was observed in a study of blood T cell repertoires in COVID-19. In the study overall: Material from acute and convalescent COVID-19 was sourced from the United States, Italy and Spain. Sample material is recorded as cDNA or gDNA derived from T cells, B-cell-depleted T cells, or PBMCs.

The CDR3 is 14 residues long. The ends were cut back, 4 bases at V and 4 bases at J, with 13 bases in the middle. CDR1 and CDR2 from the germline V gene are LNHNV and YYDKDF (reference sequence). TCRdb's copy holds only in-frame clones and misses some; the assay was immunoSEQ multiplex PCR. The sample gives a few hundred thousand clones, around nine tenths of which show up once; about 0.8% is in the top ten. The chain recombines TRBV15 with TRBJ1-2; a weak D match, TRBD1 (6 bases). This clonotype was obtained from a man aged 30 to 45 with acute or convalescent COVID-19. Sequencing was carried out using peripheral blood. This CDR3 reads CATSKVGRGYGYTF. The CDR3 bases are TGTGCCACCAGCAAAGTCGGCAGGGGCTATGGCTACACCTTC.